The clone carrying this T cell receptor beta chain was counted a few times. Its specificity is unknown. Germline-derived CDR1 and CDR2 are KGHSH and LQKENI. V shed 8 bases and J 6 bases; nucleotides not matched to a gene: 13. CDR3 length equals 14 residues. These data come from a study of cytomegalovirus exposure and HLA in healthy donors. Findings of the study overall: Fewer than 200 TCR beta chains were listed as cytomegalovirus-associated. Subsequent analysis of the 100 to 150 validation repertoires found a tendency for first-cohort TCR clusters to co-occur.

The protocol was immunoSEQ multiplex PCR, while the TCRdb copy is restricted to in-frame clones and leaves out a portion. The sample shows approximately 82,000 clones, approximately 93% of them seen only once. The TCR was taken from a man between 18 and 35 years old in good health and CMV-seronegative. The chain employs TRBV18 and TRBJ2-7; 7 bases line up with TRBD1. Source material: PBMCs. The CDR3 loop is CASTFNPGQSEQYF. DNA for the CDR3: TGTGCCAGCACATTCAATCCGGGACAGTCCGAGCAGTACTTC. The full variable domain, its missing parts supplied by reference TRBV18 and TRBJ2-7, is NAGVMQNPRHLVRRRGQEARLRCSPMKGHSHVYWYRQLPEEGLKFMVYLQKENIIDESGMPKERFSAEFPKEGPSILRIQQVVRGDSAAYFCASTFNPGQSEQYFGPGTRLTVT.